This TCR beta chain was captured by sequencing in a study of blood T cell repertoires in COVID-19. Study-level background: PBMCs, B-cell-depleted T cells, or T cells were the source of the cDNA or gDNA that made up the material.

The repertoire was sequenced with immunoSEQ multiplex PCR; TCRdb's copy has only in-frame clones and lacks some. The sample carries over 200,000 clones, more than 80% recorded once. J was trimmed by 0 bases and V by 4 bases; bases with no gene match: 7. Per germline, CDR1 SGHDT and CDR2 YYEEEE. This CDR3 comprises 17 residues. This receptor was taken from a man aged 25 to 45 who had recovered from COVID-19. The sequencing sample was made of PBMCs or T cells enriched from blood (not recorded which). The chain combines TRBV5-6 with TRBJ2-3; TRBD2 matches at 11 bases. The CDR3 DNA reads TGTGCCAGCAGCCCGGGGACTAGCGGAAGAAGCACAGATACGCAGTATTTT. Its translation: CASSPGTSGRSTDTQYF.